The 12 T cell receptor beta chains listed next were all sequenced from one sample in a study of Graves' ophthalmopathy and Graves' hyperthyroidism. Amplified TCR beta CDR3 regions were obtained using RNA transcripts as template. First-round RT-PCR relied on HTBI primers, and a second-round multiplex PCR came next. TCRdb passed the multiplex PCR reads through MiXCR, listing each CDR3 protein once. This table holds about 380,000 distinct CDR3 sequences, approximately 15% found once. Sequencing used peripheral blood. The receptors originated from a young woman with stable Graves' hyperthyroidism.

This clonotype was seen many times. The J gene is TRBJ1-1, the V gene TRBV20-1; 7 bases map to TRBD1. The germline CDR1 and CDR2 sequences are DFQATT and SNEGSKA (reference sequence). This CDR3 region has 14 residues. V was pared by 5 bases and J by 4 bases, with 10 bases of the junction left unmatched. The CDR3 region is CSAPLGQVSTEAFF. In DNA form, the CDR3 reads TGCAGTGCTCCCCTCGGACAGGTCAGCACTGAAGCTTTCTTT.

This clonotype has a count of ten or more. The J gene is TRBJ1-2, the V gene TRBV7-9, with D uncertain. This CDR3 has 12 amino acids. From germline, CDR1 is SEHNR and CDR2 FQNEAQ (reference sequence). Trimming left V 5 bases short and J 5 bases short, with 9 bases between. Here the CDR3 reads CASSDLLYGYTF. CDR3 DNA: TGTGCCAGCAGCGATCTTTTGTATGGCTACACCTTC. Full variable domain (missing parts from reference TRBV7-9 and TRBJ1-2): DTGVSQNPRHKITKRGQNVTFRCDPISEHNRLYWYRQTLGQGPEFLTYFQNEAQLEKSRLLSDRFSAERPKGSFSTLEIQRTEQGDSAMYLCASSDLLYGYTFGSGTRLTVV.

This clonotype was seen at least ten times. The rearrangement uses TRBV4-1 and TRBJ1-1; possibly TRBD1 for D (6 bases). Trimming cost V 4 bases and J 7 bases, with 13 bases left between them. Germline-derived CDR1 and CDR2 are MGHRA and YSYEKL. The CDR3 spans 13 residues. In DNA form, the CDR3 reads TGCGCCAGCAGCCTAGCAGACAGGCTTGAAGCTTTCTTT. This codes for CASSLADRLEAFF.

Note on this clonotype: It is likely a read error, because the conserved phenylalanine at the end of the CDR3 is missing. The DNA is omitted, as the CDR3 cannot be located on it reliably, and the CDR3 follows TCRdb's listing. The J gene is TRBJ2-2, the V gene TRBV2; TRBD2, the table's D call, lacks a check against the DNA. Germline V gene sequence: CDR1 SNHLY, CDR2 FYNNEI. From its first to its last residue, the CDR3 has 15 amino acids. This chain's CDR3 is CASKRDPNPTGELCL.

This clonotype was detected a few times. V gene TRBV5-1 combines with J gene TRBJ1-2, with D perhaps TRBD1 (6 bases). The CDR3 consists of 17 residues. CDR1 is SGHRS, CDR2 YFSETQ, per germline. V dropped 0 bases and J dropped 0 bases, with 15 bases sitting between them. The CDR3 DNA sequence: TGCGCCAGCAGCTTGGCCCCGGGGGCCCCTTCTAACTATGGCTACACCTTC. It specifies CASSLAPGAPSNYGYTF.

In its sample, this clonotype was seen many times. The chain is built from TRBV24-1 and TRBJ2-4; 8 nucleotides line up with TRBD1. There are 15 residues in the CDR3. The V gene end was trimmed by 4 bases and the J gene end by 3 bases; junction bases not matched to a gene: 4. Per the germline V gene, CDR1 is KGHDR and CDR2 is SFDVKD. CDR3: CATSDPGTGKNIQYF. For the CDR3, the DNA is TGTGCCACCAGTGACCCCGGGACAGGCAAAAACATTCAGTACTTC.

This chain connects TRBV11-2 to TRBJ2-7, with 12 bases aligning to TRBD2. The CDR3 extends over 17 amino acids. The trim removed 7 bases at V and 7 bases at J, leaving 17 bases unmatched. Germline-derived CDR1 and CDR2 are SGHAT and FQNNGV. The CDR3 reads CASNGGLAGHRMSEQYF. As DNA, the CDR3 is TGTGCCAGCAACGGGGGACTAGCGGGTCATCGAATGAGTGAGCAGTACTTC.

This clonotype was observed at least ten times. The chain carries TRBV11-1 and TRBJ2-7, with D possibly matching TRBD2 (6 bases). Germline values: CDR1 SGHAT, CDR2 FQDESV (reference sequence). V was shortened by 4 bases and J by 3 bases, with 13 bases between the two germline ends. The CDR3 sequence is 14 residues long. The CDR3 DNA follows: TGTGCCAGCAGCTCCAGGCGGGGTAGCTACGAGCAGTACTTC. This encodes CASSSRRGSYEQYF. Looking up the rest from reference TRBV11-1 and TRBJ2-7 gives the full variable domain: EAEVAQSPRYKITEKSQAVAFWCDPISGHATLYWYRQILGQGPELLVQFQDESVVDDSQLPKDRFSAERLKGVDSTLKIQPAELGDSAMYLCASSSRRGSYEQYFGPGTRLTVT.

This clonotype was seen a few times. The CDR3 sequence: CASSFGRTGGGHYGYTF. DNA for the CDR3: TGTGCCAGCAGCTTTGGAAGGACAGGGGGCGGGCACTATGGCTACACCTTC. The chain combines TRBV11-1 with TRBJ1-2, with 11 positions matching TRBD1. The J segment lost 3 bases and the V segment lost 3 bases, leaving 9 bases of the junction unmatched. The CDR3 spans 17 residues. Germline CDR1 is SGHAT and CDR2 is FQDESV (reference sequence).

This clonotype was recorded at least ten times. The chain employs TRBV13 and TRBJ2-2; D is undetermined. Trimming took off 1 base at V and 0 bases at J, with 6 bases between the two ends. Germline values: CDR1 PRHDT, CDR2 FYEKMQ (reference sequence). This CDR3 spans 15 amino acids. CDR3 region: CASSLDSPNTGELFF. The CDR3 bases are TGTGCCAGCAGCTTAGACTCGCCGAACACCGGGGAGCTGTTTTTT.

The sample holds many counts of this clonotype. The chain uses TRBV24-1 and TRBJ1-2, with unresolved D. CDR3 length: 12 amino acids. The V gene's germline CDR1 is KGHDR and CDR2 SFDVKD. V lost 3 bases and J 5 bases, leaving 6 bases between the germline ends. The CDR3, as DNA: TGTGCCACCAGTGATCCCGAATATGGCTACACCTTC. The encoded protein is CATSDPEYGYTF.

This clonotype was found many times. The V and J genes are TRBV2 and TRBJ1-1, with TRBD1 as a possible D gene (6 bases). The length of the CDR3 is 12 residues. The ends were cut back, 6 bases at V and 6 bases at J, with 11 bases in the middle. CDR1 SNHLY and CDR2 FYNNEI come from the germline V gene. The CDR3 sequence is CASRSTGSEAFF. In DNA, the CDR3 is TGTGCCAGCAGGTCTACAGGGTCTGAAGCTTTCTTT.